The T cell receptor (beta chain) described here comes from a study of a mutant IDH1 vaccine in newly diagnosed glioma. At the level of the study: Radiotherapy, temozolomide, or both had been given previously, and both were given to most.

Profiled with immunoSEQ multiplex PCR; TCRdb holds only in-frame clones, not every one. Seen here are roughly 74,000 clones, 70% to 90% observed once, and the top ten hold 2% to 2.5%. The CDR3 totals 16 residues. Per the germline V gene, CDR1 is MRHNA and CDR2 is SNTAGT. Unmatched junction bases numbered 16, after V lost 6 bases and J lost 6 bases. As regards this clone: The antigen is undetermined.

Documented time point: week 23, last vaccination. What each vaccine dose contained was 300 ug of mutant IDH1 20-mer peptide, accompanied by topical imiquimod. The chain has TRBV6-4 and TRBJ2-5; 7 nucleotides align to TRBD2. The source of this sequence is a man aged 25 to 40 with glioma. Some clones in this sample may be carry-over from other donors' samples. The sequencing used PBMCs, collected from a glioma patient whose treatment included an IDH1 peptide vaccine. The DNA for the CDR3 is TGTGCCAGCAGCCAACCGGGCGGGGGACCTATCCAGACCCAGTACTTC. Its protein product is CASSQPGGGPIQTQYF.